The 18 T cell receptor beta chains reported below all come from one sample, sequenced in a study of cytomegalovirus exposure and HLA in healthy donors. The PCR had 60 Vbeta and 13 Jbeta primers. This table comes from immunoSEQ multiplex PCR, and its TCRdb copy is limited to in-frame clones, with some not included. Of over 85,000 clones listed, around four fifths are singletons. Sequenced: PBMCs. The receptors were gathered from a man aged 30-40 years in good health and CMV-seropositive.

As DNA, the CDR3 is TGTGCCAGCAGCTTAGATCTTGGGACTAGCCCCTACTTC. It is translated as CASSLDLGTSPYF. The chain has TRBV11-2 and TRBJ2-5; TRBD2 agrees at 9 bases. Per the germline V gene, CDR1 is SGHAT and CDR2 is FQNNGV. V was clipped by 0 bases and J by 14 bases; unmatched bases: 7. The CDR3 totals 13 residues.

The rearrangement uses TRBV6-4 and TRBJ1-2; D is perhaps TRBD1 (5 bases). Trimming took off 0 bases at V and 4 bases at J, with 6 bases between the two ends. The CDR3 is made up of 13 amino acids. Germline V gene lookup returns CDR1 MRHNA and CDR2 SNTAGT. Here the CDR3 reads CASSDSDSYGYTF. The CDR3 DNA reads as TGTGCCAGCAGTGACTCCGACAGCTATGGCTACACCTTC.

The DNA of the CDR3 is TGTGCCAGCAGCATATACCGGGACTTACAAGAGACCCAGTACTTC. This translates into CASSIYRDLQETQYF. The chain links TRBV7-2 to TRBJ2-5; D is perhaps TRBD2 (6 bases). The CDR3 extends over 15 amino acids. The V gene lost 5 bases and the J gene lost 2 bases, with 15 bases spanning the gap. Germline V gene data show CDR1 as SGHTA and CDR2 as FQGNSA.

The chain is built from TRBV20-1 and TRBJ1-2; D is ambiguous. From germline, CDR1 is DFQATT and CDR2 SNEGSKA (reference sequence). The ends were cut back, 5 bases at V and 0 bases at J, with 4 bases in the middle. This CDR3 spans 11 amino acids. The CDR3 DNA reads as TGCAGTGCTGGCTCTAACTATGGCTACACCTTC. This translates into CSAGSNYGYTF.

This clone was seen a single time. The rearrangement uses TRBV20-1 and TRBJ2-1; D ambiguous. Deletions cut 1 base from V and 5 bases from J, with 3 bases between. Germline CDR1 DFQATT, CDR2 SNEGSKA (reference sequence). The CDR3 length is 11 residues. The CDR3 loop is CSARADNEQFF. The CDR3 DNA follows: TGCAGTGCTAGAGCTGACAATGAGCAGTTCTTC.

The chain links TRBV5-1 to TRBJ2-2; D call uncertain. Germline V gene lookup returns CDR1 SGHRS and CDR2 YFSETQ. The CDR3 covers 13 residues. V lost 2 bases and J lost 7, with 9 bases in between. The CDR3 spells CASSFQTDGELFF. The CDR3 region has the DNA TGCGCCAGCAGCTTTCAAACAGACGGGGAGCTGTTTTTT. Drawing the rest from reference TRBV5-1 and TRBJ2-2, the complete variable domain is KAGVTQTPRYLIKTRGQQVTLSCSPISGHRSVSWYQQTPGQGLQFLFEYFSETQRNKGNFPGRFSGRQFSNSRSEMNVSTLELGDSALYLCASSFQTDGELFFGEGSRLTVL.

The chain uses TRBV7-9 and TRBJ2-3, with D maybe TRBD2 (6 bases). Between the trimmed V and J ends, which lost 5 bases and 5 bases, there was a span of 17 bases. The CDR3 runs to 15 residues. Germline CDR1 and CDR2: SEHNR and FQNEAQ (reference sequence). The CDR3 region has the DNA TGTGCCAGCAGCCTTTCAGGGACTCCTCAAGATACGCAGTATTTT. Its translation is CASSLSGTPQDTQYF.

The rearrangement uses TRBV6-1 and TRBJ1-5; D is possibly TRBD1 (6 bases). Per germline, CDR1 MNHNS and CDR2 SASEGT. The germline V and J ends were trimmed by 5 bases and 6 bases, with 11 bases remaining between them. There are 13 residues in the CDR3. The CDR3 sequence is CASSNSGVQPQHF. CDR3 in DNA: TGTGCCAGCAGTAATTCAGGGGTTCAGCCCCAGCATTTT.

This clone has just one count. The V call is TRBV7-5, the J call TRBJ1-2. TRBV7-5 has pseudogene status. There are 14 residues in the CDR3. CDR3 nucleotides: TGTGTCAGAAGGAGGCGGACTTTATACTATGGCTACACCTTC. This sequence encodes CVRRRRTLYYGYTF.

The chain uses TRBV7-3 and TRBJ1-5, with 9 positions matching TRBD1. The CDR3 runs to 18 residues. Germline values: CDR1 SGHTA, CDR2 FQGTGA. With 5 bases clipped from V and 10 bases from J, the junction kept 21 bases outside the gene matches. The CDR3 sequence: CASSRPSEPGQGRGPQHF. CDR3 sequence (DNA): TGTGCCAGCAGCCGTCCCTCAGAACCGGGACAGGGAAGAGGACCCCAGCATTTT.

This clone was picked up one time. The V call is TRBV9, the J call TRBJ2-7, with TRBD1 matching 8 bases. This CDR3 is 14 amino acids long. J was trimmed by 3 bases and V by 2 bases; bases with no gene match: 4. Per germline, CDR1 SGDLS and CDR2 YYNGEE. Written as DNA, the CDR3 is TGTGCCAGCAGCGTCGAAACAGGGGGCTACGAGCAGTACTTC. This codes for CASSVETGGYEQYF.

This chain connects TRBV5-1 to TRBJ2-7; the match to TRBD2 covers 9 bases. Germline V CDR1 and CDR2: SGHRS, YFSETQ. V shed 1 base, J shed 9 bases, and the junction held 8 bases outside the gene matches. This CDR3 spans 14 amino acids. Written as DNA, the CDR3 is TGCGCCAGCAGCTTGACCGGGACTAGCCCAGGGCAGTACTTC. Protein: CASSLTGTSPGQYF. Combining the CDR3 with reference TRBV5-1 and TRBJ2-7 gives the whole variable domain KAGVTQTPRYLIKTRGQQVTLSCSPISGHRSVSWYQQTPGQGLQFLFEYFSETQRNKGNFPGRFSGRQFSNSRSEMNVSTLELGDSALYLCASSLTGTSPGQYFGPGTRLTVT.

This clone appeared once. The chain couples TRBV19 to TRBJ2-3; TRBD2 matches at 14 bases. The CDR3 covers 15 residues. The V gene's germline CDR1 is LNHDA and CDR2 SQIVND (reference sequence). The V segment lost 8 bases and the J segment 2 bases; nucleotides outside the gene matches: 3. The CDR3, as DNA: TGTGCCAGTGGACTAGCGGGGGGATACACAGATACGCAGTATTTT. It is translated as CASGLAGGYTDTQYF.

The chain combines TRBV12-5 with TRBJ2-7; weak D call: TRBD1 (5 bases). The V and J ends lost 6 bases and 2 bases respectively, with 8 bases between them. This CDR3 region has 12 residues. Germline-derived CDR1 and CDR2 are LGHNT and FRNRAP. The CDR3 loop is CASGLRAYEQYF. The CDR3 DNA is TGTGCTAGTGGGCTCAGGGCCTACGAGCAGTACTTC.

This clone was seen more than once but under ten times. This rearrangement joins TRBV4-2 to TRBJ1-1; the D is unclear. The ends were cut back, 2 bases at V and 4 bases at J, with 8 bases in the middle. CDR1 and CDR2 from the germline V gene are LGHNA and YNFKEQ. The CDR3 runs to 13 residues. The CDR3 region has the DNA TGTGCCAGCAGCCAATCGTCGTCCACTGAAGCTTTCTTT. This sequence encodes CASSQSSSTEAFF.

The V gene is TRBV7-2, the J gene TRBJ2-1; 8 nucleotides align to TRBD1. Germline CDR1 and CDR2: SGHTA and FQGNSA. This CDR3 has 16 amino acids. J gave up 7 bases and V 2 bases, and 10 bases lay outside the gene matches. In DNA, the CDR3 is TGTGCCAGCAGCTTATCTAATCGGGACAGGTATAATGAGCAGTTCTTC. Translated, it gives CASSLSNRDRYNEQFF.

The chain joins TRBV7-8 to TRBJ1-5; D is possibly TRBD1 (5 bases). This CDR3 is built from 16 residues. Trimming removed 3 bases from V and 2 bases from J, with 14 bases in between. Germline V CDR1 and CDR2: SGHVS, FQNEAQ. CDR3 bases: TGTGCCAGCAGCTTCCATGGGGCCTTAGGCAATCAGCCCCAGCATTTT. Translation: CASSFHGALGNQPQHF.

This clone was seen once. V and J are TRBV5-1 and TRBJ2-3, with TRBD2 matching 10 bases. Germline V gene data show CDR1 as SGHRS and CDR2 as YFSETQ. With 4 bases clipped from V and 6 bases from J, the junction kept 8 bases outside the gene matches. This CDR3 contains 15 residues. CDR3: CASSDGGTSVDTQYF. The DNA for the CDR3 is TGCGCCAGCAGCGATGGCGGGACTAGCGTCGATACGCAGTATTTT.